This TCR beta chain stems from a study of T cell changes during pregnancy in multiple sclerosis. In germline, CDR1 is MGHDK, CDR2 SYGVNS. J gave up 2 bases and V 1 base, and 8 bases lay outside the gene matches. The length of the CDR3 is 18 residues. Here immunoSEQ multiplex PCR was the method, and the copy in TCRdb shows in-frame clones only, minus some. The sample carries fewer than 45,000 clones, under 95% recorded once. The sample was peripheral blood, taken in the second trimester of pregnancy. This receptor was identified in a female donor in good health, enrolled as a control in a pregnancy study. The rearrangement uses TRBV25-1 and TRBJ2-7; 13 bases are shared with TRBD2. The CDR3 DNA reads TGTGCCAGCAGTGAATGGGGGGGGACTAGCGGGGATCCCTACGAGCAGTACTTC. Its protein product is CASSEWGGTSGDPYEQYF.